A selection of T cell receptor beta chains follows, all from one sample in a study of CD8 T cells in Susac syndrome. TCRdb recomputed calls from the immunoSEQ multiplex PCR reads with MiXCR, one row per CDR3 protein. The sample records about 150,000 distinct CDR3 sequences, about 94% being singletons. The sample comprised CD8+ T cells from PBMCs. Receptors originate from a human donor with multiple sclerosis. Each CDR3 is given with its conserved first and last residue. D genes are given only for firm matches. Only part of the rows carry a size: once, few, many, or a class if the clone is expanded.

len | j_gene | abundance | d_gene | v_gene | CDR3aa | CDR3nt
16 | TRBJ1-1 | . | . | TRBV7-2 | CASSLSVRYKNTEAFF | TGTGCCAGCAGCTTATCAGTCAGGTACAAAAACACTGAAGCTTTCTTT
14 | TRBJ2-7 | . | . | TRBV20-1 | CSARAPEGSYEQYF | TGCAGTGCTAGAGCGCCAGAGGGGTCCTACGAGCAGTACTTC
13 | TRBJ2-7 | . | TRBD1 | TRBV29-1 | CSVVGQGGYEQYF | TGCAGCGTGGTTGGACAGGGAGGTTACGAGCAGTACTTC
15 | TRBJ1-1 | . | TRBD1 | TRBV7-9 | CASSTRDSANTEAFF | TGTGCCAGCAGCACCCGGGACAGCGCGAACACTGAAGCTTTCTTT
16 | TRBJ1-6 | once | . | TRBV6-1 | CASTDPTATYNSPLHF | TGTGCCAGCACCGACCCGACAGCAACCTATAATTCACCCCTCCACTTT
16 | TRBJ2-4 | . | TRBD2 | TRBV13 | CASSLGGAGGKNIQYF | TGTGCCAGCAGCTTAGGTGGAGCGGGGGGTAAAAACATTCAGTACTTC
15 | TRBJ1-2 | . | TRBD1 | TRBV20-1 | CSARELRDRGYGYTF | TGCAGTGCTAGAGAACTCCGGGACAGGGGCTATGGCTACACCTTC
18 | TRBJ2-4 | . | TRBD1 | TRBV29-1 | CSVAPPPDRGIAKNIQYF | TGCAGCGTTGCCCCTCCCCCCGACAGGGGGATAGCCAAAAACATTCAGTACTTC
14 | TRBJ2-1 | . | . | TRBV11-2 | CASSHTGTFNEQFF | TGTGCCAGCAGCCATACCGGGACCTTCAATGAGCAGTTCTTC
16 | TRBJ2-1 | . | TRBD2 | TRBV7-6 | CASSFPPGGLYNEQFF | TGTGCCAGCAGCTTCCCTCCGGGGGGTCTATACAATGAGCAGTTCTTC
15 | TRBJ2-1 | . | TRBD1 | TRBV20-1 | CSASGTGAFYNEQFF | TGCAGTGCTAGTGGGACAGGGGCATTCTACAATGAGCAGTTCTTC
15 | TRBJ1-1 | . | . | TRBV5-1 | CASSLVGGLSAEAFF | TGCGCCAGCAGCTTGGTGGGGGGACTTAGCGCTGAAGCTTTCTTT
10 | TRBJ1-2 | . | . | TRBV7-9 | CASSLSGYTF | TGTGCCAGCAGCTTAAGTGGCTACACCTTC
12 | TRBJ2-5 | . | . | TRBV20-1 | CSARDLGETQYF | TGCAGTGCTAGAGATCTGGGCGAGACCCAGTACTTC
13 | TRBJ1-6 | . | . | TRBV5-4 | CASSIVVNSPLHF | TGTGCCAGCAGTATTGTTGTTAATTCACCCCTCCACTTT
14 | TRBJ1-2 | once | TRBD1 | TRBV27 | CASSLSGTEGGYTF | TGTGCCAGCAGTTTATCTGGGACAGAGGGCGGCTACACCTTC
15 | TRBJ1-2 | once | . | TRBV6-2/TRBV6-3 | CASSYSRLSVRGYTF | TGTGCCAGCAGTTACTCACGACTGTCCGTTCGCGGCTACACCTTC
11 | TRBJ1-1 | . | . | TRBV7-2 | CASIGGYEAFF | TGTGCCAGCATAGGGGGATATGAAGCTTTCTTT
13 | TRBJ1-5 | . | . | TRBV3-1 | CASSREVNQPQHF | TGTGCCAGCAGCCGGGAGGTTAATCAGCCCCAGCATTTT
13 | TRBJ2-1 | . | TRBD2 | TRBV20-1 | CSATSGGWDEQFF | TGCAGTGCGACTAGCGGGGGCTGGGATGAGCAGTTCTTC
15 | TRBJ2-1 | . | TRBD2 | TRBV19 | CASSLRGNSYNEQFF | TGTGCCAGTAGTTTGCGGGGGAACTCCTACAATGAGCAGTTCTTC
16 | TRBJ2-2 | . | . | TRBV27 | CASSLSWGINTGELFF | TGTGCCAGCAGTTTATCTTGGGGGATTAACACCGGGGAGCTGTTTTTT
14 | TRBJ2-7 | . | . | TRBV30 | CAWSSGAGIYEQYF | TGTGCCTGGAGTTCGGGGGCCGGAATCTACGAGCAGTACTTC
14 | TRBJ1-2 | . | . | TRBV27 | CASSWSQGVYGYTF | TGTGCCAGCAGTTGGTCACAGGGAGTATATGGCTACACCTTC
14 | TRBJ2-2 | . | TRBD1 | TRBV2 | CASFDRGGTGELFF | TGTGCCAGCTTTGACAGGGGCGGCACCGGGGAGCTGTTTTTT
13 | TRBJ1-3 | once | . | TRBV24-1 | CATSDLTGNTIYF | TGTGCCACCAGTGACCTCACAGGAAACACCATATATTTT
16 | TRBJ2-3 | . | . | TRBV27 | CASSSQGESSTDTQYF | TGTGCCAGCAGTTCACAAGGTGAATCTAGCACAGATACGCAGTATTTT
13 | TRBJ2-1 | . | . | TRBV20-1 | CSAPGGGSNEQFF | TGCAGTGCCCCAGGGGGGGGTAGCAATGAGCAGTTCTTC
12 | TRBJ2-1 | . | . | TRBV2 | CASVVSYNEQFF | TGTGCCAGCGTCGTCTCCTACAATGAGCAGTTCTTC
16 | TRBJ2-2 | . | TRBD1 | TRBV20-1 | CSARAWTGKYTGELFF | TGCAGTGCTAGAGCGTGGACAGGGAAATACACCGGGGAGCTGTTTTTT
13 | TRBJ1-2 | . | TRBD1 | TRBV27 | CASSSGGVDGYTF | TGTGCCAGCAGTTCAGGGGGCGTCGATGGCTACACCTTC
15 | TRBJ2-4 | . | . | TRBV7-9 | CASSLGGRPKNIQYF | TGTGCCAGCAGCTTAGGCGGCAGGCCCAAAAACATTCAGTACTTC
13 | TRBJ2-7 | . | TRBD1 | TRBV15 | CATRGTVEYEQYF | TGTGCCACCAGGGGGACAGTGGAATACGAGCAGTACTTC
13 | TRBJ2-6 | . | . | TRBV29-1 | CSVFSGTANVLTF | TGCAGCGTTTTTTCCGGGACGGCCAACGTCCTGACTTTC
15 | TRBJ2-7 | . | TRBD1 | TRBV27 | CASSRHRGEDYEQYF | TGTGCCAGCAGTAGACACAGGGGGGAGGACTACGAGCAGTACTTC
12 | TRBJ1-1 | . | . | TRBV30 | CAWIGWNTEAFF | TGTGCCTGGATAGGATGGAACACTGAAGCTTTCTTT
14 | TRBJ2-7 | . | . | TRBV7-9 | CASSPQTGPYEQYF | TGTGCCAGCAGCCCACAGACAGGACCCTACGAGCAGTACTTC
15 | TRBJ1-2 | . | . | TRBV12-3/TRBV12-4 | CASRPRSRDLYGYTF | TGTGCCAGCAGACCACGGAGTAGAGACCTCTATGGCTACACCTTC
13 | TRBJ1-2 | . | . | TRBV12-3/TRBV12-4 | CASSEQDSYGYTF | TGTGCCAGCAGTGAACAGGACTCTTATGGCTACACCTTC
12 | TRBJ1-5 | . | . | TRBV30 | CAWSGDNQPQHF | TGTGCCTGGAGTGGTGACAATCAGCCCCAGCATTTT
14 | TRBJ2-2 | . | . | TRBV30 | CAWSVGAGSGELFF | TGTGCCTGGAGTGTGGGAGCCGGATCCGGGGAGCTGTTTTTT
14 | TRBJ1-2 | . | . | TRBV25-1 | CASSEFRDGDGYTF | TGTGCCAGCAGCGAATTCAGGGACGGGGATGGCTACACCTTC
14 | TRBJ1-5 | . | . | TRBV12-3/TRBV12-4 | CASRVGQSNQPQHF | TGTGCCAGCAGGGTCGGACAGAGCAATCAGCCCCAGCATTTT
13 | TRBJ1-2 | . | . | TRBV27 | CASSLGVSRGYTF | TGTGCCAGCAGTTTAGGCGTATCGCGTGGCTACACCTTC
15 | TRBJ2-7 | once | TRBD1 | TRBV9 | CASSVGTGSFYEQYF | TGTGCCAGCAGCGTTGGGACAGGGAGTTTCTACGAGCAGTACTTC
12 | TRBJ2-1 | . | . | TRBV5-6 | CASSWVANEQFF | TGTGCCAGCAGCTGGGTAGCGAATGAGCAGTTCTTC
16 | TRBJ1-5 | . | TRBD1 | TRBV4-1 | CASSQEPGQTNQPQHF | TGCGCCAGCAGCCAAGAGCCGGGACAGACCAATCAGCCCCAGCATTTT
12 | TRBJ1-1 | . | . | TRBV13 | CASRYGGGEAFF | TGTGCCAGCAGATATGGCGGAGGGGAGGCTTTCTTT
15 | TRBJ1-2 | . | . | TRBV9 | CASSPGGGGGYGYTF | TGTGCCAGCAGCCCAGGTGGGGGCGGCGGCTATGGCTACACCTTC
13 | TRBJ1-2 | . | TRBD1 | TRBV10-3 | CAALVGGVYGYTF | TGTGCCGCGCTAGTAGGGGGCGTCTATGGCTACACCTTC
13 | TRBJ2-7 | . | TRBD1 | TRBV27 | CASSLDRAYEQYF | TGTGCCAGCAGTTTGGACAGGGCCTACGAGCAGTACTTC
13 | TRBJ2-3 | . | . | TRBV5-1 | CASSFPSADTQYF | TGCGCCAGCAGCTTCCCTAGCGCAGATACGCAGTATTTT